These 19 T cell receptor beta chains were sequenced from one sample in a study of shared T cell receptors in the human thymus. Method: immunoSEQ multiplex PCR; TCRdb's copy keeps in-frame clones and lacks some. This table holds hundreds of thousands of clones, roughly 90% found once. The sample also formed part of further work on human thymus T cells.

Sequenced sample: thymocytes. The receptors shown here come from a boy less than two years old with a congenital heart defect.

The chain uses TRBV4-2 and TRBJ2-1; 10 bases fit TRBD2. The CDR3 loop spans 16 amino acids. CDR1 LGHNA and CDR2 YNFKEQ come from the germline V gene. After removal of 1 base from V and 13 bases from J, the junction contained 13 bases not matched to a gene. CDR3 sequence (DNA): TGTGCCAGCAGCCAAGCGGTTGGAGAACTAGCGGGAAGTCAGTTCTTC. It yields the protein CASSQAVGELAGSQFF.

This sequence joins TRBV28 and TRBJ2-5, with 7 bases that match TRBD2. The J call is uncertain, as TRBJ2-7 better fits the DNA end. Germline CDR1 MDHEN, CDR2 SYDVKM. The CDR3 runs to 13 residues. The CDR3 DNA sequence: TGTGCCACCAGGGCGGGAGTTAGTCGCGAGCAGTACTTC. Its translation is CATRAGVSREQYF.

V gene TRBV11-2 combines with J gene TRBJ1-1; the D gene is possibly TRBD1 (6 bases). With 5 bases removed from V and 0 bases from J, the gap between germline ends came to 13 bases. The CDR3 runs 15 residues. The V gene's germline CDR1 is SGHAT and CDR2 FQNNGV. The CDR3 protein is CASSPRTDMNTEAFF. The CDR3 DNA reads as TGTGCCAGCAGCCCGAGGACAGATATGAACACTGAAGCTTTCTTT.

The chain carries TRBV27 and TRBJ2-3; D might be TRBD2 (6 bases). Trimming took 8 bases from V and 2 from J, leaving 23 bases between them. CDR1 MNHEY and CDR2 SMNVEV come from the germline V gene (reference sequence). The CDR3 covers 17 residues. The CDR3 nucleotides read TGTGCCAGCCCACGGGAGCGGATAGCGGCCCACACAGATACGCAGTATTTT. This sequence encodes CASPRERIAAHTDTQYF.

CDR3 sequence (DNA): TGTGCCAGCAGCCTGTCCGACAGGGGGGACTATGGCTACACCTTC. This sequence encodes CASSLSDRGDYGYTF. The gene calls are TRBV7-8 and TRBJ1-2, with 9 positions matching TRBD1. The CDR3 contains 15 residues. Trimming cost V 5 bases and J 3 bases; bases outside gene matches: 7. Germline loops: CDR1 SGHVS, CDR2 FQNEAQ.

CDR3 amino acids: CASSLEGEYTDTQYF. CDR3 coding DNA: TGCGCCAGCAGCTTGGAGGGGGAATACACAGATACGCAGTATTTT. The chain employs TRBV5-1 and TRBJ2-3, with D perhaps TRBD1 (6 bases). From germline, CDR1 is SGHRS and CDR2 YFSETQ. With 0 bases removed from V and 2 bases from J, the gap between germline ends came to 10 bases. CDR3 length: 15 amino acids.

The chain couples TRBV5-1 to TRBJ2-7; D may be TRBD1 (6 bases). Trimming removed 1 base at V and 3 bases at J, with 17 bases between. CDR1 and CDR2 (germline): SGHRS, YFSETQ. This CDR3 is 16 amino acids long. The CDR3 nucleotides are TGCGCCAGCAGCTTGTCCCGGACAGTTATGGACTACGAGCAGTACTTC. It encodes CASSLSRTVMDYEQYF.

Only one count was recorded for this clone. The CDR3 loop is CATSIQVNYEQYF. CDR3 coding DNA: TGTGCCACCAGCATCCAGGTCAACTACGAGCAGTACTTC. The chain carries TRBV15 and TRBJ2-7, with unresolved D. The length of the CDR3 is 13 residues. CDR1 is LNHNV, CDR2 YYDKDF, per germline (reference sequence). Trimming stripped 4 bases from V and 3 bases from J, with 10 bases between.

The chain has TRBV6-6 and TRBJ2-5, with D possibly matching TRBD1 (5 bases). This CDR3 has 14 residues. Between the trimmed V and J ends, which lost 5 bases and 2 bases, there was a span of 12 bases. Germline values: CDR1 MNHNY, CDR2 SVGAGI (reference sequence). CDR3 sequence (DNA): TGTGCCAGCAGTCGGACAAGACCGCAAGAGACCCAGTACTTC. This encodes CASSRTRPQETQYF.

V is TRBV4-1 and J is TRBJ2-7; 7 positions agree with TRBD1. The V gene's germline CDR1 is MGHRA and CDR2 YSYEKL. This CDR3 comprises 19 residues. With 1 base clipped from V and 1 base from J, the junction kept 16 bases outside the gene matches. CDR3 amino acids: CASSQAIRARDRASYEQYF. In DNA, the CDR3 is TGCGCCAGCAGCCAAGCAATACGAGCCCGGGACAGAGCTTCCTACGAGCAGTACTTC.

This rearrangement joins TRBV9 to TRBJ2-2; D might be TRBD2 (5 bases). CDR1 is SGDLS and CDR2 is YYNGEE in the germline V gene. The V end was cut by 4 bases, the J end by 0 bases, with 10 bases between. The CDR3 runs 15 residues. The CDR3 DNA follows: TGTGCCAGCAGCCTGGACTCTCCGAACACCGGGGAGCTGTTTTTT. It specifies CASSLDSPNTGELFF.

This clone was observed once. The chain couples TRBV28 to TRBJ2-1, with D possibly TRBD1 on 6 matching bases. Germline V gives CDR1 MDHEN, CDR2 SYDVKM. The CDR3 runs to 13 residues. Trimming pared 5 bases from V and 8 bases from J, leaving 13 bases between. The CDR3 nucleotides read TGTGCCAGCAGTACGGGACAAAGCCATGAGCAGTTCTTC. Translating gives CASSTGQSHEQFF.

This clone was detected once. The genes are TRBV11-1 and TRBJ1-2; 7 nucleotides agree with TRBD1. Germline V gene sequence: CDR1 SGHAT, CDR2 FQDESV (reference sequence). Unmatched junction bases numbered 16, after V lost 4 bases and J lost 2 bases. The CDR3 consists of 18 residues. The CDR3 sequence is CASSSDVGTESTNYGYTF. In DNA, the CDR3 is TGTGCCAGCAGCTCAGACGTCGGGACAGAATCAACCAACTATGGCTACACCTTC. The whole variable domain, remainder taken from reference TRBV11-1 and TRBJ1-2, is EAEVAQSPRYKITEKSQAVAFWCDPISGHATLYWYRQILGQGPELLVQFQDESVVDDSQLPKDRFSAERLKGVDSTLKIQPAELGDSAMYLCASSSDVGTESTNYGYTFGSGTRLTVV.

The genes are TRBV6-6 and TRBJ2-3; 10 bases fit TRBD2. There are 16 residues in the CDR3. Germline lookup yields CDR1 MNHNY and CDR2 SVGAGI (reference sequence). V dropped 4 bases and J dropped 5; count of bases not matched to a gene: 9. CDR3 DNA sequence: TGTGCCAGCAGTTTAAAGCGGGAGGGCCCGGTAGATACGCAGTATTTT. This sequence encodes CASSLKREGPVDTQYF.

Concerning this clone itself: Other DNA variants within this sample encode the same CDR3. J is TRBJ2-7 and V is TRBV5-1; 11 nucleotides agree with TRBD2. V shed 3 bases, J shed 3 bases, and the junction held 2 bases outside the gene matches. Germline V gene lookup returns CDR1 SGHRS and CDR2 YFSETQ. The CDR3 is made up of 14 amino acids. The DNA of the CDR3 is TGCGCCAGCAGCTCAGGGACTAGCGGCTACGAGCAGTACTTC. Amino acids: CASSSGTSGYEQYF. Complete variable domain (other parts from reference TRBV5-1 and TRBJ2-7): KAGVTQTPRYLIKTRGQQVTLSCSPISGHRSVSWYQQTPGQGLQFLFEYFSETQRNKGNFPGRFSGRQFSNSRSEMNVSTLELGDSALYLCASSSGTSGYEQYFGPGTRLTVT.

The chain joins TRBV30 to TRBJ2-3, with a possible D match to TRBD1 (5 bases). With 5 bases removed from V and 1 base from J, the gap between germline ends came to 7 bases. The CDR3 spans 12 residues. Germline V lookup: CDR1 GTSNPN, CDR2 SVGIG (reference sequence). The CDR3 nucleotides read TGTGCCTGGCAGGGTTGCACAGATACGCAGTATTTT. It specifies CAWQGCTDTQYF.

The CDR3, as DNA: TGTGCCAGTAGTAGAGGACAGGGCCCCCCACATGGCTACACCTTC. As protein: CASSRGQGPPHGYTF. V usage is TRBV19 and J usage is TRBJ1-2, with TRBD1 identical over 8 bases. V lost 4 bases and J lost 6; bases outside the gene matches: 10. CDR3 size: 15 residues. Looked up from germline, CDR1 is LNHDA and CDR2 is SQIVND (reference sequence). The full variable domain, in which reference TRBV19 and TRBJ1-2 provide the parts outside the CDR3, is DGGITQSPKYLFRKEGQNVTLSCEQNLNHDAMYWYRQDPGQGLRLIYYSQIVNDFQKGDIAEGYSVSREKKESFPLTVTSAQKNPTAFYLCASSRGQGPPHGYTFGSGTRLTVV.

The CDR3 loop is CASRDGQASTDTQYF. CDR3 sequence (DNA): TGTGCCAGCAGAGACGGACAGGCTAGCACAGATACGCAGTATTTT. This rearrangement joins TRBV2 to TRBJ2-3; 7 bases align to TRBD1. J lost 0 bases, V lost 6 bases, and 6 bases had no gene match. The V gene's germline CDR1 is SNHLY and CDR2 FYNNEI. CDR3 size: 15 residues. Supplemented by reference TRBV2 and TRBJ2-3, the full variable domain reads EPEVTQTPSHQVTQMGQEVILRCVPISNHLYFYWYRQILGQKVEFLVSFYNNEISEKSEIFDDQFSVERPDGSNFTLKIRSTKLEDSAMYFCASRDGQASTDTQYFGPGTRLTVL.

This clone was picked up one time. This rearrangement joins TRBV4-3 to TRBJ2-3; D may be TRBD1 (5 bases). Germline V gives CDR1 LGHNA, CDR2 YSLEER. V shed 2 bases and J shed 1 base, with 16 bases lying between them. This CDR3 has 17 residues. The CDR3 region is CASSQRGINVGTDTQYF. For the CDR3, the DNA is TGCGCCAGCAGCCAAAGGGGAATTAATGTGGGCACAGATACGCAGTATTTT.